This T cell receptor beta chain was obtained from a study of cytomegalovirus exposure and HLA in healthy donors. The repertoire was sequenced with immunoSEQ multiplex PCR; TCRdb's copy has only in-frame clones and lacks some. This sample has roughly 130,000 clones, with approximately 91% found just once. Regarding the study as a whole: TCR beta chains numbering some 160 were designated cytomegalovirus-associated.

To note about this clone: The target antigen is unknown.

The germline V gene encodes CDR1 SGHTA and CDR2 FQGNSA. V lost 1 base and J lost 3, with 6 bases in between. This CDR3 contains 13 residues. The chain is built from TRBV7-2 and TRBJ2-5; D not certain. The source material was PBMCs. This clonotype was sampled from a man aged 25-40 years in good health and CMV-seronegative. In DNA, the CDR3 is TGTGCCAGCAGCTTAGGGCCGAAAGAGACCCAGTACTTC. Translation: CASSLGPKETQYF.